This T cell receptor (beta chain) was identified in a study of cytomegalovirus exposure and HLA in healthy donors. Study details: The study's early data release held approximately 91 million unique TCRs from HLA-typed donors. Study-wide points: Later, TCR association rates were found to vary by HLA locus, highest for DRB1 and lowest for HLA-C.

Concerning this clone: Antigen unknown.

Trimming left V 0 bases short and J 0 bases short, with 11 bases between. Germline-derived CDR1 and CDR2 are LGHNA and YSLEER. This CDR3 is 16 amino acids long. PCR used 60 Vbeta primers and 13 Jbeta primers. The assay was immunoSEQ multiplex PCR, and TCRdb's table has in-frame clones only and misses some. Among some 170,000 clones listed, just over 70% were seen once. This sequence joins TRBV4-3 and TRBJ1-1, with D maybe TRBD1 (6 bases). The sequenced material came from PBMCs. This receptor was identified in a human donor in good health. CDR3 loop: CASSQETQGMNTEAFF. DNA of the CDR3: TGCGCCAGCAGCCAAGAAACCCAGGGGATGAACACTGAAGCTTTCTTT.